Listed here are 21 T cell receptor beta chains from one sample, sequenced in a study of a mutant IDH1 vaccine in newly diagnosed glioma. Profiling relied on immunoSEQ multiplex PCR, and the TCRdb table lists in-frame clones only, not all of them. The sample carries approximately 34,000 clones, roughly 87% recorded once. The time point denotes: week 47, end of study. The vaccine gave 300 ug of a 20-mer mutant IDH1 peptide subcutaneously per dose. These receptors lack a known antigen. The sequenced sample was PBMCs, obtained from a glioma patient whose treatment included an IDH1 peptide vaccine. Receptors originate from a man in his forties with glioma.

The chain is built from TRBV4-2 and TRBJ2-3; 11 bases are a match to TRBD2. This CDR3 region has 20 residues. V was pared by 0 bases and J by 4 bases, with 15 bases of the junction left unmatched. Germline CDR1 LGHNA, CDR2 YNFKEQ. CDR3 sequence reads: CASSQESASGRQRKADTQYF. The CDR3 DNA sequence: TGTGCCAGCAGCCAAGAGAGTGCTAGCGGGAGGCAAAGGAAGGCAGATACGCAGTATTTT.

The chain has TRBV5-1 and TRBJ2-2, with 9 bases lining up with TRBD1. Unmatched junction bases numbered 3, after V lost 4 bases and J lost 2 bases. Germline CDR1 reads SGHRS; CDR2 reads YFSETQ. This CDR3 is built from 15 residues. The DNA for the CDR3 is TGCGCCAGCAGCGTACAGGGGGCAAACACCGGGGAGCTGTTTTTT. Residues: CASSVQGANTGELFF.

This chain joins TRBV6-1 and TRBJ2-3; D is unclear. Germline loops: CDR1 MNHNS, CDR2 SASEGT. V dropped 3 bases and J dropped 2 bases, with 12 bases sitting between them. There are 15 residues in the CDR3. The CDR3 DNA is TGTGCCAGCAGTGAGATGACATGGGACACAGATACGCAGTATTTT. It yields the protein CASSEMTWDTDTQYF.

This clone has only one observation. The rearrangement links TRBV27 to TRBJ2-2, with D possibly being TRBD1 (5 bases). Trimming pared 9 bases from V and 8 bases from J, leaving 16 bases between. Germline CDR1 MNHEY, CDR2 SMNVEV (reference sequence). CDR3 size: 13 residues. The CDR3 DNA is TGTGCCAGACCGGACACCCTGACGGGGGAGCTGTTTTTT. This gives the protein CARPDTLTGELFF.

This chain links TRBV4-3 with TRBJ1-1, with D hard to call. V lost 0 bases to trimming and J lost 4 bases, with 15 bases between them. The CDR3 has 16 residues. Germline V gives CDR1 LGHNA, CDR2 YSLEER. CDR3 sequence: CASSQDWRGSGTEAFF. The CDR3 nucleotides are TGCGCCAGCAGCCAAGACTGGCGTGGGAGTGGCACTGAAGCTTTCTTT.

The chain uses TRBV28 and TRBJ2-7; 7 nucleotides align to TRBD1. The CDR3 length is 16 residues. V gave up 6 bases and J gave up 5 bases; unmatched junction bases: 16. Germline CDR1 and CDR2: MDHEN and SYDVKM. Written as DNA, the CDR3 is TGTGCCAGCAGAGACATAGGGGGCGAAGGTAACAACGAGCAGTACTTC. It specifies CASRDIGGEGNNEQYF.

The CDR3 protein is CASIAGGLLRYEQYF. CDR3 nucleotides: TGTGCCAGCATCGCTGGCGGGTTACTAAGATACGAGCAGTACTTC. The chain links TRBV28 to TRBJ2-7, with D possibly matching TRBD2 (5 bases). Germline-derived CDR1 and CDR2 are MDHEN and SYDVKM. The V end lost 7 bases, the J end lost 4 bases, and 20 bases lay between the germline ends. The CDR3 totals 15 residues.

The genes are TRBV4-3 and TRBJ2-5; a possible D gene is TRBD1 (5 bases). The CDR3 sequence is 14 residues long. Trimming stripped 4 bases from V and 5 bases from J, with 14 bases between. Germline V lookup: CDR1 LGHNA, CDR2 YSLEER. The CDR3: CASSLGTGVETQYF. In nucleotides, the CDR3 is TGCGCCAGCAGCCTCGGAACAGGCGTGGAGACCCAGTACTTC.

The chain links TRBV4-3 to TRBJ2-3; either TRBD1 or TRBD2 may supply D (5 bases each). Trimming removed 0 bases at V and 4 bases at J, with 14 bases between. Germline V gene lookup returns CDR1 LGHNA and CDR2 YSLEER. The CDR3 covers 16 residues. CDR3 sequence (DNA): TGCGCCAGCAGCCAAGAACCGGGACCAACCGCAGATACGCAGTATTTT. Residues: CASSQEPGPTADTQYF.

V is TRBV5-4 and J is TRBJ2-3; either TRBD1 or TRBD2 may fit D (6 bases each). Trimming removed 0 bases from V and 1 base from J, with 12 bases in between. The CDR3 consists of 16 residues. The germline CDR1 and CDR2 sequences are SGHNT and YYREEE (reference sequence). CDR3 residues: CASSLGGRDRTDTQYF. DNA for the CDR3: TGTGCCAGCAGCTTGGGGGGGCGGGACCGCACAGATACGCAGTATTTT.

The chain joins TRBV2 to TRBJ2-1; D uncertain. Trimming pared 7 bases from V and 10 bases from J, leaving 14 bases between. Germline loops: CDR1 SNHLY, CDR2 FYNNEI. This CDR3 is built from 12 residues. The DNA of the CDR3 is TGTGCCAGCACTGGGTCCGGATGGGAGCAGTTCTTC. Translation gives CASTGSGWEQFF. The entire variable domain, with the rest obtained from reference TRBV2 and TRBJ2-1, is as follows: EPEVTQTPSHQVTQMGQEVILRCVPISNHLYFYWYRQILGQKVEFLVSFYNNEISEKSEIFDDQFSVERPDGSNFTLKIRSTKLEDSAMYFCASTGSGWEQFFGPGTRLTVL.

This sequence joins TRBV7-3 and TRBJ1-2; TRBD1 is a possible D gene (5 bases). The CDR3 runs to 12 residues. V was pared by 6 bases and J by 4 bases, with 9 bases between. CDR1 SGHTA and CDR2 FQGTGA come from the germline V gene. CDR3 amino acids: CASRAGGYGYTF. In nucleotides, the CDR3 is TGTGCCAGCAGGGCCGGGGGCTATGGCTACACCTTC.

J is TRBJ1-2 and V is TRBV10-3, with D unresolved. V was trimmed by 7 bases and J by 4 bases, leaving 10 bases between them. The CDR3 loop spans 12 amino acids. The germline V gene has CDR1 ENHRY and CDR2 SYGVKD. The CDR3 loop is CAINTGGYGYTF. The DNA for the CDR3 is TGTGCCATCAATACGGGAGGCTATGGCTACACCTTC.

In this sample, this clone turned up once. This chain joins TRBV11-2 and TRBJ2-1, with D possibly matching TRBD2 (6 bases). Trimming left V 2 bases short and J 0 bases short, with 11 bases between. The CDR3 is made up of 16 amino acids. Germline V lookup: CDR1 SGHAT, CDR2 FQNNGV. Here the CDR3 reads CASSLTGGSSYNEQFF. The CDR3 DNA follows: TGTGCCAGCAGCTTAACCGGAGGGAGCTCCTACAATGAGCAGTTCTTC.

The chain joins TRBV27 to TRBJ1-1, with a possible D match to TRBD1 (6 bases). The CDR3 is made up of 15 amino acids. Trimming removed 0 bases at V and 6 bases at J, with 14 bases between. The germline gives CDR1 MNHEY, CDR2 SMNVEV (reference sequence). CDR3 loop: CASSLSTGTYAEAFF. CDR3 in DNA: TGTGCCAGCAGTTTATCAACAGGGACGTACGCTGAAGCTTTCTTT.

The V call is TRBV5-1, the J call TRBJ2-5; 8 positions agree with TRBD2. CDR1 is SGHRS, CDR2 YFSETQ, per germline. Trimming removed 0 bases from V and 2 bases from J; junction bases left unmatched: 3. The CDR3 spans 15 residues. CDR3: CASSLAPSGQETQYF. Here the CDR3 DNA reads TGCGCCAGCAGCTTGGCCCCTAGCGGGCAAGAGACCCAGTACTTC. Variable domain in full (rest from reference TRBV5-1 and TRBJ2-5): KAGVTQTPRYLIKTRGQQVTLSCSPISGHRSVSWYQQTPGQGLQFLFEYFSETQRNKGNFPGRFSGRQFSNSRSEMNVSTLELGDSALYLCASSLAPSGQETQYFGPGTRLLVL.

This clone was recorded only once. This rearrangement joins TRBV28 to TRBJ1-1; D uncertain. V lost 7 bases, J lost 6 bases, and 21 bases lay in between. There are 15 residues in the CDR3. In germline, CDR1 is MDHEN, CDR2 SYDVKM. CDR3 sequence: CASTLAGFPASEAFF. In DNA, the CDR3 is TGTGCCAGCACCCTTGCAGGTTTCCCAGCCTCTGAAGCTTTCTTT. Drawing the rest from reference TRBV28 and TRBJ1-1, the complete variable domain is DVKVTQSSRYLVKRTGEKVFLECVQDMDHENMFWYRQDPGLGLRLIYFSYDVKMKEKGDIPEGYSVSREKKERFSLILESASTNQTSMYLCASTLAGFPASEAFFGQGTRLTVV.

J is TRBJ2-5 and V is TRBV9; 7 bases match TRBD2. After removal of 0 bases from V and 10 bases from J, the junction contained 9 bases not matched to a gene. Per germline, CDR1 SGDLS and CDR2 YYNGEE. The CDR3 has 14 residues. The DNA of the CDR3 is TGTGCCAGCAGCGTAGCGGGAGGTCCCAAATTCCAGTACTTC. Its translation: CASSVAGGPKFQYF.

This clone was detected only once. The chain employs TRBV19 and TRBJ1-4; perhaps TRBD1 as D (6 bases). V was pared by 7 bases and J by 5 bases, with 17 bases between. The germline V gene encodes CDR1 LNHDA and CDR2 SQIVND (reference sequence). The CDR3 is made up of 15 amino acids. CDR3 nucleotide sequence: TGTGCCAGTAAGAGAGGACAGCTACAGAATGAAAAACTGTTTTTT. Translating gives CASKRGQLQNEKLFF.

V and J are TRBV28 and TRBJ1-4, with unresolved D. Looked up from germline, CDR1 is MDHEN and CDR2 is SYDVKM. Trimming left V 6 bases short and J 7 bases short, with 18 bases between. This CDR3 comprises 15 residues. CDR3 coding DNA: TGTGCCAGCAGGAGACAAGTTGGGTTTGGTGAAAAACTGTTTTTT. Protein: CASRRQVGFGEKLFF.

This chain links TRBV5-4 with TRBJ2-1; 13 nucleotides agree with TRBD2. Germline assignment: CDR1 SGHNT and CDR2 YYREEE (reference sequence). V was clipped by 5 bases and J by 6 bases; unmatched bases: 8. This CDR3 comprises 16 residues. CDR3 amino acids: CASRPMTSGGLNEQFF. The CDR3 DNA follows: TGTGCCAGCAGGCCTATGACTAGCGGGGGGCTCAATGAGCAGTTCTTC. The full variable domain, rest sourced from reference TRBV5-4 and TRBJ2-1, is ETGVTQSPTHLIKTRGQQVTLRCSSQSGHNTVSWYQQALGQGPQFIFQYYREEENGRGNFPPRFSGLQFPNYSSELNVNALELDDSALYLCASRPMTSGGLNEQFFGPGTRLTVL.